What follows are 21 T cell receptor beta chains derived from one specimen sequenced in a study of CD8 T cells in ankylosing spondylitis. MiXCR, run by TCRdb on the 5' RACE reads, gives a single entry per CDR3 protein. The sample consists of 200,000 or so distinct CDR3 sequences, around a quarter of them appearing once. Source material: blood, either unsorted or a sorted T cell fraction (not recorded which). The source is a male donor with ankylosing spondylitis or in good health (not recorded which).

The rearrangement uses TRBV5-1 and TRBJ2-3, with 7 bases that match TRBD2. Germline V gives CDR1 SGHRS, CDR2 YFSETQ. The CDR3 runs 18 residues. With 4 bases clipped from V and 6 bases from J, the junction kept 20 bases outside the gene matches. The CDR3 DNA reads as TGCGCCAGCAGCCACCGAGTTGGCGGGAGCGTTAAGGGGGATACGCAGTATTTT. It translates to CASSHRVGGSVKGDTQYF.

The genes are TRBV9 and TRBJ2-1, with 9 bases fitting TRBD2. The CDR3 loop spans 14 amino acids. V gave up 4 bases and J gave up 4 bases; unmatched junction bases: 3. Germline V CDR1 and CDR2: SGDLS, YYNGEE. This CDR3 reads CASSPLAGYNEQFF. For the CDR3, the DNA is TGTGCCAGCAGCCCTCTAGCGGGATACAATGAGCAGTTCTTC.

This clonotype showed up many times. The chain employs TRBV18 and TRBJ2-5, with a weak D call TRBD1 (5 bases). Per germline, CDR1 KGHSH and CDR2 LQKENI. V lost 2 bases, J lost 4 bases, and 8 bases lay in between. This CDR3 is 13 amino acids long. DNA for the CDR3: TGTGCCAGCTCACCAGTAACAGGAGAGACCCAGTACTTC. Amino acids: CASSPVTGETQYF.

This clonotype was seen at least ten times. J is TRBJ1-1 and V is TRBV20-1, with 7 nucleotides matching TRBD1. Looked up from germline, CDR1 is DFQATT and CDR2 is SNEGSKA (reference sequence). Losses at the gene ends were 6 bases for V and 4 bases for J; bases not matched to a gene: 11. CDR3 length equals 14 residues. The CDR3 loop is CSATTVRTGTEAFF. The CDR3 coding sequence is TGCAGTGCCACTACCGTAAGGACAGGCACTGAAGCTTTCTTT.

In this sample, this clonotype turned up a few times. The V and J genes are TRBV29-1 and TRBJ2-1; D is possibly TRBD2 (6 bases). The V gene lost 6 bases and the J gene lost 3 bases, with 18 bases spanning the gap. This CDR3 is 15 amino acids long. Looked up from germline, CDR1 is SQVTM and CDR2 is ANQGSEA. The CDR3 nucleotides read TGCAGCGTGAGGGGTCTGGCGGGGAACTACAATGAGCAGTTCTTC. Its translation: CSVRGLAGNYNEQFF.

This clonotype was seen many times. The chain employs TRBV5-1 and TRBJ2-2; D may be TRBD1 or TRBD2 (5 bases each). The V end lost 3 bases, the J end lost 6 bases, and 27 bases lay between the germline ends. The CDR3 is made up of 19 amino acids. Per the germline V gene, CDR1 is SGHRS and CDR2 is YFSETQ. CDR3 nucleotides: TGCGCCAGCAGCTGGACACCGGGACCCAACCGAAGAACGGCCGGGGAGCTGTTTTTT. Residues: CASSWTPGPNRRTAGELFF.

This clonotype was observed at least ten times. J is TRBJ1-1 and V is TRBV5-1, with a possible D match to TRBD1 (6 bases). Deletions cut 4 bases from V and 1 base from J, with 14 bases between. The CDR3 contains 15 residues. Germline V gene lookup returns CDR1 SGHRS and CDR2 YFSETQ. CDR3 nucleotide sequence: TGCGCCAGCAGCCTAACAGGGCTTAAGAACACTGAAGCTTTCTTT. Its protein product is CASSLTGLKNTEAFF.

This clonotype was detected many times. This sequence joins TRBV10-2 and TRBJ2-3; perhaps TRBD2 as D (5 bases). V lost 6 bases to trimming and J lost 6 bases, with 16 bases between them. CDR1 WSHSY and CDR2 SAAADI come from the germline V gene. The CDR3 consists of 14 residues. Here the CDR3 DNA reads TGCGCCAGCAGCTGGACTCTCCCCCCCGATACGCAGTATTTT. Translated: CASSWTLPPDTQYF.

CDR3: CASRQGGGNQPQHF. The CDR3 region has the DNA TGTGCCAGTAGGCAGGGTGGGGGCAATCAGCCCCAGCATTTT. The genes are TRBV19 and TRBJ1-5, with D tentatively TRBD1 (5 bases). CDR3 length equals 14 residues. The germline V gene has CDR1 LNHDA and CDR2 SQIVND (reference sequence). V lost 6 bases and J 2 bases, leaving 11 bases between the germline ends.

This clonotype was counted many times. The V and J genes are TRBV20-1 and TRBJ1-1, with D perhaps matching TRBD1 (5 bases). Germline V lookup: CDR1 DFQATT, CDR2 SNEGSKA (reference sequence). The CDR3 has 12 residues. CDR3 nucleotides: TGCAGGGGAGCGGGGGGGGGCACTGAAGCTTTCTTT. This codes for CRGAGGGTEAFF.

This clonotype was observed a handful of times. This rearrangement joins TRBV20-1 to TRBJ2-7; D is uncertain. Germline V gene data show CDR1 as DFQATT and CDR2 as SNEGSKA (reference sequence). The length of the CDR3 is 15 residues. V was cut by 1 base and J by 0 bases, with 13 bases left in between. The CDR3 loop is CSARVGSQSSYEQYF. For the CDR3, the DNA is TGCAGTGCTAGAGTGGGATCTCAGAGCTCCTACGAGCAGTACTTC.

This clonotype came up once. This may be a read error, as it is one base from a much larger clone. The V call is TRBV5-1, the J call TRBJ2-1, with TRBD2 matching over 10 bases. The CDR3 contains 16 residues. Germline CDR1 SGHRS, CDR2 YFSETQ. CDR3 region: CSSSESLAGAYNEQFF. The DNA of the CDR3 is TGCTCCAGCAGCGAAAGCCTAGCGGGAGCATACAATGAGCAGTTCTTC.

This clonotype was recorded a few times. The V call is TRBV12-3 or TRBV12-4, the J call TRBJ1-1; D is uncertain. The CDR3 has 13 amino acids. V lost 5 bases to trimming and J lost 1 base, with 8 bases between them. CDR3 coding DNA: TGTGCCAGCAGTGCCCAGGCGAACACTGAAGCTTTCTTT. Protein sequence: CASSAQANTEAFF.

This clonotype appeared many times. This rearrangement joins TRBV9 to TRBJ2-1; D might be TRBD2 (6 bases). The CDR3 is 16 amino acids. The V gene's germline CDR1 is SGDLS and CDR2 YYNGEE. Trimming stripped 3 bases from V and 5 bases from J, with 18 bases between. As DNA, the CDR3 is TGTGCCAGCAGCGCCGGGACTCCCCCTCGGGACAATGAGCAGTTCTTC. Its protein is CASSAGTPPRDNEQFF. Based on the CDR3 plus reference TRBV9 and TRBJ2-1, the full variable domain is DSGVTQTPKHLITATGQRVTLRCSPRSGDLSVYWYQQSLDQGLQFLIQYYNGEERAKGNILERFSAQQFPDLHSELNLSSLELGDSALYFCASSAGTPPRDNEQFFGPGTRLTVL.

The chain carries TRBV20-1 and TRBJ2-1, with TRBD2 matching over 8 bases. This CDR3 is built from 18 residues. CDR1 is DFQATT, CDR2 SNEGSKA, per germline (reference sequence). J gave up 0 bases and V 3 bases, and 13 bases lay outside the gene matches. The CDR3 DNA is TGCAGTGCTAGTGATCCGTTTCGGGAGGGTTTCTCCTACAATGAGCAGTTCTTC. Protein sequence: CSASDPFREGFSYNEQFF.

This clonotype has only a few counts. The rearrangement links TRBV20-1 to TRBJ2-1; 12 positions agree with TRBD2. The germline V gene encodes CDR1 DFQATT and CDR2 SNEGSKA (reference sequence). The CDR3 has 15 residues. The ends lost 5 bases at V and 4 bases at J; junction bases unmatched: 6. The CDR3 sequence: CSAPRTSGTYNEQFF. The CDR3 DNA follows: TGCAGTGCTCCTAGGACTAGCGGGACTTACAATGAGCAGTTCTTC.

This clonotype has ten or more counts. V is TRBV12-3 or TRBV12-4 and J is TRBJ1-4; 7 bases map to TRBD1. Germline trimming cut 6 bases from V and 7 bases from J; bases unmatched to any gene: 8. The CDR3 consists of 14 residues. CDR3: CASSRQGGGEKLFF. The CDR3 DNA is TGTGCCAGCAGCCGGCAGGGGGGGGGTGAAAAACTGTTTTTT.

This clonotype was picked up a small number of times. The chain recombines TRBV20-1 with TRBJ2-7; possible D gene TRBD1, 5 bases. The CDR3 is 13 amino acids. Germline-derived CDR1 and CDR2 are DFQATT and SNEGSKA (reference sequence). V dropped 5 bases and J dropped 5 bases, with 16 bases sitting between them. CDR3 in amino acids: CSAGRQSRDEQYF. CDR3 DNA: TGCAGTGCTGGAAGACAGAGCAGGGACGAGCAGTACTTC.

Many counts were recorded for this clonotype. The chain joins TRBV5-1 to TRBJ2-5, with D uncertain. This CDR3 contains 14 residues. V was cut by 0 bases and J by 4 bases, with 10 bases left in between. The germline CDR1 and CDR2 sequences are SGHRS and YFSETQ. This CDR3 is CASSLGGARETQYF. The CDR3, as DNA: TGCGCCAGCAGCTTGGGAGGAGCTCGAGAGACCCAGTACTTC.

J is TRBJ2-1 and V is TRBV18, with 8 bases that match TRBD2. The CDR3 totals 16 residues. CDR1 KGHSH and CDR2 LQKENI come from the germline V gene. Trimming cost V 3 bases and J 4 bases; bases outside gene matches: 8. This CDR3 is CASSPLPGGRYNEQFF. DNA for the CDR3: TGTGCCAGCTCACCTCTTCCGGGAGGGAGGTACAATGAGCAGTTCTTC. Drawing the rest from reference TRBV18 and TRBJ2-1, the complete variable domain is NAGVMQNPRHLVRRRGQEARLRCSPMKGHSHVYWYRQLPEEGLKFMVYLQKENIIDESGMPKERFSAEFPKEGPSILRIQQVVRGDSAAYFCASSPLPGGRYNEQFFGPGTRLTVL.

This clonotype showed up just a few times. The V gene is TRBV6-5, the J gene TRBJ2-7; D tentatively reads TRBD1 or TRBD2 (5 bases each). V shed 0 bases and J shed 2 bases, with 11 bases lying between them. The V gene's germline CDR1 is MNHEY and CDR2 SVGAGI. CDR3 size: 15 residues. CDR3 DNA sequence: TGTGCCAGCAGTTACTCGGGGGACGGGACCTACGAGCAGTACTTC. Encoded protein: CASSYSGDGTYEQYF.